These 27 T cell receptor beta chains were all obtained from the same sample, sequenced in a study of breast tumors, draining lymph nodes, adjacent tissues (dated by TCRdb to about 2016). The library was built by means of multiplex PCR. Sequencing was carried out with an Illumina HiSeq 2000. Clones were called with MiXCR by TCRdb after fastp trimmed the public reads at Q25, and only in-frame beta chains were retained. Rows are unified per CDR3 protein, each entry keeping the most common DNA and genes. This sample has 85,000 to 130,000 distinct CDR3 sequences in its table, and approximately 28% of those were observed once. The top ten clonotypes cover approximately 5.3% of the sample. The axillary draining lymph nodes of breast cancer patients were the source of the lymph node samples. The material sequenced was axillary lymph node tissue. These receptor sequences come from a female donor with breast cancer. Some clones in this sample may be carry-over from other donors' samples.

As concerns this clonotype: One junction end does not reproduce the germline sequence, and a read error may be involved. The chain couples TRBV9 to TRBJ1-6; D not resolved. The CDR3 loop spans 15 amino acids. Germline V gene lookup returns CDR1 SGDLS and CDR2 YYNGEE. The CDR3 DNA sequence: TGTGCCAGCAGCGTAGATGGGGTTGGCGGTTCACCCCCCCGCTTT. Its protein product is CASSVDGVGGSPPRF.

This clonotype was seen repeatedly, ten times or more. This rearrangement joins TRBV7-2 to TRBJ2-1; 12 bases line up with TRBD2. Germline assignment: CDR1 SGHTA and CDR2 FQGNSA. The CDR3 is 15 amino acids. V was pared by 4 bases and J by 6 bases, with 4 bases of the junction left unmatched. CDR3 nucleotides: TGTGCCAGCAGCTCGCCTAGCGGGAGGGCCAATGAGCAGTTCTTC. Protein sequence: CASSSPSGRANEQFF.

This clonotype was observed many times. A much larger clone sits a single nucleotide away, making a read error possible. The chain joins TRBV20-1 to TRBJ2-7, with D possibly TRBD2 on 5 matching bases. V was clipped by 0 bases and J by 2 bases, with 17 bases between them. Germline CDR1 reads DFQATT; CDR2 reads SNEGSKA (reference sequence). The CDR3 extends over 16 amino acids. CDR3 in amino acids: CSARDGSRVTPYEQYF. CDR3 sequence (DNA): TGCAGTGCTAGAGATGGTTCGCGGGTGACTCCCTACGAGCAGTACTTC.

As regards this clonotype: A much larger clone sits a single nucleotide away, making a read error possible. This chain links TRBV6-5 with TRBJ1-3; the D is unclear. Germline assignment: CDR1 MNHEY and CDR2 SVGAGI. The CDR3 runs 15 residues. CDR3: CASSYSRPPGNTVYF. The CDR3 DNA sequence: TGTGCCAGCAGTTACTCCAGGCCCCCTGGAAACACCGTATATTTT.

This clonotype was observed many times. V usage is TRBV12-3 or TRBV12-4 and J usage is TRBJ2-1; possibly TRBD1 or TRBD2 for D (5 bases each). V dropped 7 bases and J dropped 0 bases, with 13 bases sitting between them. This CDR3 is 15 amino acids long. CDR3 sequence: CASTWGTASYNEQFF. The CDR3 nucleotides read TGTGCCAGCACCTGGGGGACGGCCTCCTACAATGAGCAGTTCTTC.

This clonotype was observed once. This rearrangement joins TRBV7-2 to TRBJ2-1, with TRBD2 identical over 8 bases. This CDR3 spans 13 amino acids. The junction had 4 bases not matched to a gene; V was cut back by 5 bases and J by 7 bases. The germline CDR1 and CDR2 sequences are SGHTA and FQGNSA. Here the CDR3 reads CASSLGGGNEQFF. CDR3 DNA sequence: TGTGCCAGCAGCCTAGGCGGGGGGAATGAGCAGTTCTTC.

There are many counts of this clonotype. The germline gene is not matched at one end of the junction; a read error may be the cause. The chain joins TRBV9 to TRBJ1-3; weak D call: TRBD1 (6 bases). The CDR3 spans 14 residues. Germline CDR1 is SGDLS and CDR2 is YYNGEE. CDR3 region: CASSVGGPGNTIYF. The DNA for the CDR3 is TGTGCCAGCAGCGTTGGGGGGCCTGGGAACACCATATATTTT.

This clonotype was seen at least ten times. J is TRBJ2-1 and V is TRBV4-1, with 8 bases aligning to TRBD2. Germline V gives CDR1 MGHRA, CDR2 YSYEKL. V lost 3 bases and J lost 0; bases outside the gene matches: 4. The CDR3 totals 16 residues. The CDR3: CASSHSGGLSYNEQFF. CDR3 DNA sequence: TGCGCCAGCAGCCATTCGGGGGGGCTCTCCTACAATGAGCAGTTCTTC.

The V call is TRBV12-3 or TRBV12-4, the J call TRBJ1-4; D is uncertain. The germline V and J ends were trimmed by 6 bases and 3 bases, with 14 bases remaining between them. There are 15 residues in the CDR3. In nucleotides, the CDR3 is TGTGCCAGCAGCCACGGGTCCGCCGCTAATGAAAAACTGTTTTTT. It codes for CASSHGSAANEKLFF.

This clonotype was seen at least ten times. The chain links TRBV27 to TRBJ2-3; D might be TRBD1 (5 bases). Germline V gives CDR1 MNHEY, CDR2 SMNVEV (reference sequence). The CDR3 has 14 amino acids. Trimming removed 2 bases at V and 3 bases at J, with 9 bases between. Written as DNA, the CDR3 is TGTGCCAGCAGTTTAATCCAGGGTACAGATACGCAGTATTTT. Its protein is CASSLIQGTDTQYF.

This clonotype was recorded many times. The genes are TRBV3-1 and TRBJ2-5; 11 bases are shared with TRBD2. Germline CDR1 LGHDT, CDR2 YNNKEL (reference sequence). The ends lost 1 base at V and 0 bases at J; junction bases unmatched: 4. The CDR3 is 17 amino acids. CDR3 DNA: TGTGCCAGCAGCCAAGTAGTAGCGGGGGGGCACCAAGAGACCCAGTACTTC. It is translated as CASSQVVAGGHQETQYF.

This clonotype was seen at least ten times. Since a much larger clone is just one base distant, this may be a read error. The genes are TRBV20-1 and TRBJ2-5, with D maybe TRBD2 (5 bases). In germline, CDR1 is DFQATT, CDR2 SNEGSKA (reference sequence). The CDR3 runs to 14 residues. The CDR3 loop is CSARDQRFQATQYF. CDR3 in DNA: TGCAGTGCTAGAGATCAGCGGTTCCAAGCGACCCAGTACTTC.

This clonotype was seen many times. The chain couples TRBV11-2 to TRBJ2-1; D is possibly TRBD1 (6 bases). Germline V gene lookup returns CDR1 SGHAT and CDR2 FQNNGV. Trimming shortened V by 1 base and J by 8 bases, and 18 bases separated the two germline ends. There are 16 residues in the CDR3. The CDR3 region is CASSLGPRTAQDEQFF. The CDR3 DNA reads TGTGCCAGCAGCTTAGGCCCTAGGACAGCCCAGGATGAGCAGTTCTTC.

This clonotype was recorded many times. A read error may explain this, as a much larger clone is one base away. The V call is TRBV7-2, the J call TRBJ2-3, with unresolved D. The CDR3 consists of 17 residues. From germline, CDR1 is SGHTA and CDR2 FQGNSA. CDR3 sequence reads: CASSDSFTVFGTDPQYF. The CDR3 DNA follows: TGTGCCAGCAGCGATAGCTTTACAGTCTTCGGCACAGATCCGCAGTATTTT.

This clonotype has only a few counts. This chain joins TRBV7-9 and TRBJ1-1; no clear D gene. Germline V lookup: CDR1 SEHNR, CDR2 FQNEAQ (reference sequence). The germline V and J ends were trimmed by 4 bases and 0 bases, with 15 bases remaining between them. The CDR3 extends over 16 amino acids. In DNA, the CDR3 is TGTGCCAGCAGCTCCCCGGAGAGGGCCATGAACACTGAAGCTTTCTTT. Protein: CASSSPERAMNTEAFF.

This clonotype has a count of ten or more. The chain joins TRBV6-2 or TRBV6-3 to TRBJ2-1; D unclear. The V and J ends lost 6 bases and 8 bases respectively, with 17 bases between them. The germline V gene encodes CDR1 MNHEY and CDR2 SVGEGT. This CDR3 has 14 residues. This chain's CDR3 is CASSRATPNDEQFF. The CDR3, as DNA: TGTGCCAGCAGCCGGGCTACCCCAAACGATGAGCAGTTCTTC.

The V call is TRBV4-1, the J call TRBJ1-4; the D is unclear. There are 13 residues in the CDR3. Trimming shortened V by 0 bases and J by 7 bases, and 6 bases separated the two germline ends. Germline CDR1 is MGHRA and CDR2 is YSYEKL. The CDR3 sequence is CASSQDLGEKLFF. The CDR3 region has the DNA TGCGCCAGCAGCCAAGATCTAGGTGAAAAACTGTTTTTT.

CDR3 sequence (DNA): TGCGCCAGCAGCCAAGGAAACCGGGACAAAAACATTCAGTACTTC. Protein sequence: CASSQGNRDKNIQYF. The chain combines TRBV4-3 with TRBJ2-4, with D perhaps matching TRBD2 (5 bases). The ends were cut back, 1 base at V and 3 bases at J, with 10 bases in the middle. Germline V CDR1 and CDR2: LGHNA, YSLEER. CDR3 length equals 15 residues.

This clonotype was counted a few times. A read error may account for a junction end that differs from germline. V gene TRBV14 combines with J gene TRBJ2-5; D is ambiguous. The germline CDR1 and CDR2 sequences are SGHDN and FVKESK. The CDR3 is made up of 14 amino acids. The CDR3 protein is CASSHNLNRETQSF. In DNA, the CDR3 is TGTGCCAGCAGCCATAATCTCAATCGTGAGACCCAGTCCTTC.

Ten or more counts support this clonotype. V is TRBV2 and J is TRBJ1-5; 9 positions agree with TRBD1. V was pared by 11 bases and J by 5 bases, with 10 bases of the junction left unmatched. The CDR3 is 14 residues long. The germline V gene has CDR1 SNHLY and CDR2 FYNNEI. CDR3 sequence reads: CAGNRGPWDQPQHF. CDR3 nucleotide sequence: TGTGCCGGTAACAGGGGGCCGTGGGATCAGCCCCAGCATTTT.

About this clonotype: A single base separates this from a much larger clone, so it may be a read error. CDR3 nucleotide sequence: TGTGCCAGCCATGACACTACAGGCCTAATCAATGAGCCCCAGCATTTT. It specifies CASHDTTGLINEPQHF. J is TRBJ1-5 and V is TRBV6-1, with D possibly TRBD1 on 5 matching bases. The germline V gene encodes CDR1 MNHNS and CDR2 SASEGT. The CDR3 extends over 16 amino acids.

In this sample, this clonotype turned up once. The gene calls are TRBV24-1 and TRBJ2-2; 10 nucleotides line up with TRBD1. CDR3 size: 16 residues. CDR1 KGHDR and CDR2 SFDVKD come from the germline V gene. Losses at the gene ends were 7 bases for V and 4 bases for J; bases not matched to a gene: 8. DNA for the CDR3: TGTGCCACCAGAGACCGGGACAGGGGAGGCACCGGGGAGCTGTTTTTT. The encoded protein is CATRDRDRGGTGELFF.

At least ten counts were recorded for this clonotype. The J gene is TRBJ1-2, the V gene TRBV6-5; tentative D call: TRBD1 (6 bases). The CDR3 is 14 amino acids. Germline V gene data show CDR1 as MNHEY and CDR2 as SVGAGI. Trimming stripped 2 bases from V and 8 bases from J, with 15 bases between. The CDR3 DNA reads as TGTGCCAGCAGTTACGCCAGGGGAGGTGGCGGCTACACCTTC. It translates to CASSYARGGGGYTF.

CDR3 sequence: CASSLVVGINEQFF. CDR3 bases: TGTGCCAGCAGTCTGGTAGTAGGTATTAATGAGCAGTTCTTC. The rearrangement links TRBV6-1 to TRBJ2-1; D call uncertain. V dropped 5 bases and J dropped 7 bases, with 15 bases sitting between them. The CDR3 spans 14 residues. Germline CDR1 reads MNHNS; CDR2 reads SASEGT.

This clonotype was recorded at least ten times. The CDR3 here is CASSPLAGTNQETQYF. In nucleotides, the CDR3 is TGTGCCAGCAGTCCACTCGCCGGGACAAACCAAGAGACCCAGTACTTC. The chain links TRBV12-3 or TRBV12-4 to TRBJ2-5, with D maybe TRBD1 (6 bases). Trimming removed 5 bases from V and 0 bases from J, with 16 bases in between. This CDR3 comprises 16 residues.

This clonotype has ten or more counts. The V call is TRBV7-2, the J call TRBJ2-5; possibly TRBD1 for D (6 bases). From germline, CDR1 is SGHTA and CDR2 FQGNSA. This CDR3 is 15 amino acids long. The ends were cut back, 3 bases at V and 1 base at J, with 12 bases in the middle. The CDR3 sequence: CASSFPGQFQETQYF. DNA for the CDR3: TGTGCCAGCAGCTTCCCAGGACAGTTCCAAGAGACCCAGTACTTC.

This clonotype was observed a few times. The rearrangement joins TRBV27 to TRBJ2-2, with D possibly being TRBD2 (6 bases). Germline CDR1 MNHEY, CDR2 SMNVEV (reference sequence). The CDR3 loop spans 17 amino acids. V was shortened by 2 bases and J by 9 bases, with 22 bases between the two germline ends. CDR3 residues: CASSLPARVGGSRELFF. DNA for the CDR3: TGTGCCAGCAGTTTACCGGCCAGGGTGGGGGGTTCTAGGGAGCTGTTTTTT.